The 27 T cell receptor beta chains below all came from one sample that was sequenced in a study of cytomegalovirus exposure and HLA in healthy donors. Primers included in the PCR were 60 Vbeta and 13 Jbeta primers. The method was immunoSEQ multiplex PCR; TCRdb's version includes in-frame clones alone and lacks a portion of them. This table has tens of thousands of clones, roughly 77% appearing once. The sequencing input was PBMCs. The source is a man under 40 in good health and CMV-seronegative.

This sequence joins TRBV6-5 and TRBJ1-5, with D maybe TRBD1 (6 bases). The V end lost 5 bases, the J end lost 5 bases, and 13 bases lay between the germline ends. The CDR3 loop spans 14 amino acids. Germline V lookup: CDR1 MNHEY, CDR2 SVGAGI. The CDR3 reads CASSGGQSDQPQHF. The CDR3 region has the DNA TGTGCCAGCAGTGGGGGCCAGAGCGATCAGCCCCAGCATTTT.

The chain couples TRBV19 to TRBJ1-1; no reliable D call. Trimming took off 2 bases at V and 6 bases at J, with 10 bases between the two ends. The CDR3 has 13 residues. CDR1 LNHDA and CDR2 SQIVND come from the germline V gene (reference sequence). The DNA for the CDR3 is TGTGCCAGTAGTATAAGGAGTCTGGCTGAAGCTTTCTTT. Amino acid sequence: CASSIRSLAEAFF. The entire variable domain, with the rest obtained from reference TRBV19 and TRBJ1-1, is as follows: DGGITQSPKYLFRKEGQNVTLSCEQNLNHDAMYWYRQDPGQGLRLIYYSQIVNDFQKGDIAEGYSVSREKKESFPLTVTSAQKNPTAFYLCASSIRSLAEAFFGQGTRLTVV.

The chain links TRBV30 to TRBJ2-5, with D tentatively TRBD2 (7 bases). The germline CDR1 and CDR2 sequences are GTSNPN and SVGIG (reference sequence). The length of the CDR3 is 15 residues. V was trimmed by 2 bases and J by 5 bases, leaving 18 bases between them. The CDR3 reads CAWSWGGSEGETQYF. As DNA, the CDR3 is TGTGCCTGGAGTTGGGGGGGCAGCGAGGGGGAGACCCAGTACTTC.

V is TRBV2 and J is TRBJ2-7; 9 bases match TRBD1. V shed 6 bases and J 6 bases; nucleotides not matched to a gene: 0. CDR3 length: 11 amino acids. The germline gives CDR1 SNHLY, CDR2 FYNNEI. The CDR3 sequence: CASRTGGEQYF. In DNA, the CDR3 is TGTGCCAGCAGGACAGGGGGCGAGCAGTACTTC.

The gene calls are TRBV15 and TRBJ2-1; D gene uncertain. CDR1 LNHNV and CDR2 YYDKDF come from the germline V gene (reference sequence). The CDR3 is made up of 14 amino acids. Trimming took off 1 base at V and 2 bases at J, with 6 bases between the two ends. The CDR3 sequence: CATSRGATYNEQFF. The CDR3 DNA reads as TGTGCCACCAGCAGAGGAGCGACCTACAATGAGCAGTTCTTC.

This clone was observed a handful of times. The genes are TRBV11-2 and TRBJ1-1; D is perhaps TRBD1 (5 bases). The CDR3 length is 13 residues. Germline lookup yields CDR1 SGHAT and CDR2 FQNNGV. V lost 5 bases and J lost 1, with 8 bases in between. CDR3 sequence (DNA): TGTGCCAGCAGCCGACAGACGAACACTGAAGCTTTCTTT. It codes for CASSRQTNTEAFF.

The gene calls are TRBV7-9 and TRBJ1-1, with D unresolved. The CDR3 consists of 12 residues. Germline-derived CDR1 and CDR2 are SEHNR and FQNEAQ (reference sequence). The V and J ends lost 1 base and 7 bases respectively, with 7 bases between them. The DNA for the CDR3 is TGTGCCAGCAGCTTAGGGCGGAATGAAGCTTTCTTT. Translating it yields CASSLGRNEAFF.

J is TRBJ2-7 and V is TRBV10-2, with D unclear. This CDR3 has 14 residues. V lost 8 bases, J lost 4 bases, and 18 bases lay in between. Germline CDR1 is WSHSY and CDR2 is SAAADI. CDR3 nucleotides: TGCGCCAGCTCTTGGAGTTCCGGATCGTACGAGCAGTACTTC. Its protein is CASSWSSGSYEQYF.

The chain couples TRBV19 to TRBJ1-4, with D tentatively TRBD1 (5 bases). Looked up from germline, CDR1 is LNHDA and CDR2 is SQIVND (reference sequence). V shed 3 bases and J shed 5 bases, with 13 bases lying between them. This CDR3 region has 15 residues. Here the CDR3 DNA reads TGTGCCAGTAGTATCATGGCAGGGAAGAATGAAAAACTGTTTTTT. It encodes CASSIMAGKNEKLFF.

The chain has TRBV29-1 and TRBJ1-2; D call uncertain. CDR3 length equals 11 residues. Trimming left V 5 bases short and J 4 bases short, with 8 bases between. Germline values: CDR1 SQVTM, CDR2 ANQGSEA. The CDR3 DNA reads as TGCAGCGTTTACGAGGGCTATGGCTACACCTTC. Its protein product is CSVYEGYGYTF.

This sequence joins TRBV4-1 and TRBJ2-4, with D possibly being TRBD1 (5 bases). The CDR3 sequence is 15 residues long. The V end was cut by 3 bases, the J end by 0 bases, with 9 bases between. Germline V gene data show CDR1 as MGHRA and CDR2 as YSYEKL. The CDR3 here is CASSQDTLAKNIQYF. Written as DNA, the CDR3 is TGCGCCAGCAGCCAGGACACCCTAGCCAAAAACATTCAGTACTTC.

This chain links TRBV29-1 with TRBJ2-7; possible D gene TRBD1, 6 bases. V was trimmed by 5 bases and J by 4 bases, leaving 15 bases between them. Germline values: CDR1 SQVTM, CDR2 ANQGSEA. The CDR3 length is 13 residues. CDR3 sequence (DNA): TGCAGCGTTTTCGGGACACGCGCGTACGAGCAGTACTTC. Residues: CSVFGTRAYEQYF.

V and J are TRBV11-2 and TRBJ2-5; the D gene is possibly TRBD1 (6 bases). The CDR3 is made up of 14 amino acids. With 5 bases removed from V and 4 bases from J, the gap between germline ends came to 14 bases. Germline lookup yields CDR1 SGHAT and CDR2 FQNNGV. The CDR3 DNA reads TGTGCCAGCAGCCCGAAACAGGGTGTAGAGACCCAGTACTTC. Amino acid sequence: CASSPKQGVETQYF.

The V gene is TRBV7-9, the J gene TRBJ2-1, with D perhaps TRBD2 (6 bases). V lost 2 bases, J lost 3 bases, and 11 bases lay in between. This CDR3 has 15 residues. Germline-derived CDR1 and CDR2 are SEHNR and FQNEAQ (reference sequence). The CDR3, as DNA: TGTGCCAGCAGCTTAACGAGTAGCGGCTACAATGAGCAGTTCTTC. This codes for CASSLTSSGYNEQFF.

This clone was seen just once. The rearrangement joins TRBV10-1 to TRBJ2-2; D might be TRBD1 (6 bases). V was shortened by 2 bases and J by 5 bases, with 18 bases between the two germline ends. Germline-derived CDR1 and CDR2 are WNHNN and SYGVQD (reference sequence). The CDR3 contains 17 residues. For the CDR3, the DNA is TGCGCCAGCAGTGAGCGACCCGGGACACCCAGGACCGGGGAGCTGTTTTTT. It yields the protein CASSERPGTPRTGELFF.

V gene TRBV5-4 combines with J gene TRBJ2-1, with D unclear. The CDR3 covers 14 residues. The V end was cut by 7 bases, the J end by 3 bases, with 14 bases between. The germline CDR1 and CDR2 sequences are SGHNT and YYREEE (reference sequence). As DNA, the CDR3 is TGTGCCAGCTCCCCTGCATGGAGCTACAATGAGCAGTTCTTC. Its protein product is CASSPAWSYNEQFF.

This clone was found once. The chain uses TRBV27 and TRBJ1-2; a weak D match, TRBD1 (5 bases). Between the trimmed V and J ends, which lost 2 bases and 2 bases, there was a span of 18 bases. The CDR3 extends over 17 amino acids. Germline V CDR1 and CDR2: MNHEY, SMNVEV (reference sequence). Here the CDR3 reads CASSLAWGRAQNYGYTF. The CDR3, as DNA: TGTGCCAGCAGTTTAGCGTGGGGCAGGGCGCAGAACTATGGCTACACCTTC.

J is TRBJ2-1 and V is TRBV7-2; 7 bases agree with TRBD2. The CDR3 extends over 16 amino acids. J gave up 5 bases and V 5 bases, and 12 bases lay outside the gene matches. In germline, CDR1 is SGHTA, CDR2 FQGNSA. The CDR3 is CASSPSGVAQHNEQFF. The DNA of the CDR3 is TGTGCCAGCAGCCCCAGCGGGGTAGCCCAACACAATGAGCAGTTCTTC.

The rearrangement uses TRBV19 and TRBJ1-1; 7 bases are shared with TRBD1. V was clipped by 5 bases and J by 8 bases; unmatched bases: 5. The germline CDR1 and CDR2 sequences are LNHDA and SQIVND (reference sequence). The CDR3 runs to 12 residues. The CDR3 loop reads CASSRRTGEAFF. CDR3 nucleotide sequence: TGTGCCAGTAGTCGACGGACAGGAGAAGCTTTCTTT.

The J gene is TRBJ2-3, the V gene TRBV30; TRBD2 agrees at 12 bases. The V segment lost 8 bases and the J segment 1 base; nucleotides outside the gene matches: 4. Germline loops: CDR1 GTSNPN, CDR2 SVGIG (reference sequence). CDR3 length: 14 amino acids. The CDR3 sequence is CALTSGGRTDTQYF. The CDR3 nucleotides are TGTGCCCTCACTAGCGGGGGGCGCACAGATACGCAGTATTTT.

The chain carries TRBV9 and TRBJ2-5, with D perhaps matching TRBD1 (6 bases). The V gene's germline CDR1 is SGDLS and CDR2 YYNGEE. Trimming took 4 bases from V and 7 from J, leaving 20 bases between them. The CDR3 is 15 residues long. The CDR3 loop is CASSTRQDRRGTQYF. The CDR3 bases are TGTGCCAGCAGCACCCGACAGGACCGACGCGGGACCCAGTACTTC.

This clone was observed a single time. This sequence joins TRBV5-4 and TRBJ2-5; 7 nucleotides agree with TRBD1. The CDR3 spans 15 residues. Trimming removed 0 bases from V and 2 bases from J; junction bases left unmatched: 4. Germline V gene sequence: CDR1 SGHNT, CDR2 YYREEE (reference sequence). The CDR3: CASSLVGGRQETQYF. CDR3 bases: TGTGCCAGCAGCTTGGTAGGGGGCAGACAAGAGACCCAGTACTTC.

The chain's CDR3 is CASSPGRDRGPGRKGNTIYF. The DNA for the CDR3 is TGTGCCAGCAGCCCAGGCCGGGACAGGGGGCCTGGAAGGAAAGGAAACACCATATATTTT. V is TRBV5-4 and J is TRBJ1-3; TRBD1 agrees at 12 bases. V shed 4 bases and J 4 bases; nucleotides not matched to a gene: 18. This CDR3 comprises 20 residues. CDR1 SGHNT and CDR2 YYREEE come from the germline V gene (reference sequence).

This chain joins TRBV5-1 and TRBJ2-6; 11 bases fit TRBD1. The germline V gene has CDR1 SGHRS and CDR2 YFSETQ. The CDR3 contains 19 residues. V was clipped by 0 bases and J by 2 bases; unmatched bases: 7. CDR3 protein: CASSLDPGQGDTGANVLTF. In DNA, the CDR3 is TGCGCCAGCAGCTTGGACCCGGGACAGGGGGATACTGGGGCCAACGTCCTGACTTTC.

This clone was seen a handful of times. The chain uses TRBV13 and TRBJ2-1; 10 positions match TRBD2. V shed 2 bases and J 10 bases; nucleotides not matched to a gene: 5. Germline CDR1 is PRHDT and CDR2 is FYEKMQ (reference sequence). The CDR3 runs 14 residues. The CDR3 loop reads CASSLLAGVGEQFF. As DNA, the CDR3 is TGTGCCAGCAGCTTACTAGCGGGAGTAGGGGAGCAGTTCTTC.

The chain recombines TRBV5-1 with TRBJ1-1; D might be TRBD1 (6 bases). Germline values: CDR1 SGHRS, CDR2 YFSETQ. V lost 0 bases and J 4 bases, leaving 10 bases between the germline ends. This CDR3 is built from 14 residues. The CDR3 here is CASSLDGGGTEAFF. The CDR3 nucleotides read TGCGCCAGCAGCTTGGATGGGGGCGGCACTGAAGCTTTCTTT.

The chain joins TRBV10-3 to TRBJ2-7; 10 nucleotides align to TRBD1. Trimming took 10 bases from V and 2 from J; bases not matched to a gene: 8. The CDR3 is 14 amino acids. CDR1 ENHRY and CDR2 SYGVKD come from the germline V gene. As DNA, the CDR3 is TGTGCCACCCTAACCGGGACAGGGGCCTACGAGCAGTACTTC. It codes for CATLTGTGAYEQYF.